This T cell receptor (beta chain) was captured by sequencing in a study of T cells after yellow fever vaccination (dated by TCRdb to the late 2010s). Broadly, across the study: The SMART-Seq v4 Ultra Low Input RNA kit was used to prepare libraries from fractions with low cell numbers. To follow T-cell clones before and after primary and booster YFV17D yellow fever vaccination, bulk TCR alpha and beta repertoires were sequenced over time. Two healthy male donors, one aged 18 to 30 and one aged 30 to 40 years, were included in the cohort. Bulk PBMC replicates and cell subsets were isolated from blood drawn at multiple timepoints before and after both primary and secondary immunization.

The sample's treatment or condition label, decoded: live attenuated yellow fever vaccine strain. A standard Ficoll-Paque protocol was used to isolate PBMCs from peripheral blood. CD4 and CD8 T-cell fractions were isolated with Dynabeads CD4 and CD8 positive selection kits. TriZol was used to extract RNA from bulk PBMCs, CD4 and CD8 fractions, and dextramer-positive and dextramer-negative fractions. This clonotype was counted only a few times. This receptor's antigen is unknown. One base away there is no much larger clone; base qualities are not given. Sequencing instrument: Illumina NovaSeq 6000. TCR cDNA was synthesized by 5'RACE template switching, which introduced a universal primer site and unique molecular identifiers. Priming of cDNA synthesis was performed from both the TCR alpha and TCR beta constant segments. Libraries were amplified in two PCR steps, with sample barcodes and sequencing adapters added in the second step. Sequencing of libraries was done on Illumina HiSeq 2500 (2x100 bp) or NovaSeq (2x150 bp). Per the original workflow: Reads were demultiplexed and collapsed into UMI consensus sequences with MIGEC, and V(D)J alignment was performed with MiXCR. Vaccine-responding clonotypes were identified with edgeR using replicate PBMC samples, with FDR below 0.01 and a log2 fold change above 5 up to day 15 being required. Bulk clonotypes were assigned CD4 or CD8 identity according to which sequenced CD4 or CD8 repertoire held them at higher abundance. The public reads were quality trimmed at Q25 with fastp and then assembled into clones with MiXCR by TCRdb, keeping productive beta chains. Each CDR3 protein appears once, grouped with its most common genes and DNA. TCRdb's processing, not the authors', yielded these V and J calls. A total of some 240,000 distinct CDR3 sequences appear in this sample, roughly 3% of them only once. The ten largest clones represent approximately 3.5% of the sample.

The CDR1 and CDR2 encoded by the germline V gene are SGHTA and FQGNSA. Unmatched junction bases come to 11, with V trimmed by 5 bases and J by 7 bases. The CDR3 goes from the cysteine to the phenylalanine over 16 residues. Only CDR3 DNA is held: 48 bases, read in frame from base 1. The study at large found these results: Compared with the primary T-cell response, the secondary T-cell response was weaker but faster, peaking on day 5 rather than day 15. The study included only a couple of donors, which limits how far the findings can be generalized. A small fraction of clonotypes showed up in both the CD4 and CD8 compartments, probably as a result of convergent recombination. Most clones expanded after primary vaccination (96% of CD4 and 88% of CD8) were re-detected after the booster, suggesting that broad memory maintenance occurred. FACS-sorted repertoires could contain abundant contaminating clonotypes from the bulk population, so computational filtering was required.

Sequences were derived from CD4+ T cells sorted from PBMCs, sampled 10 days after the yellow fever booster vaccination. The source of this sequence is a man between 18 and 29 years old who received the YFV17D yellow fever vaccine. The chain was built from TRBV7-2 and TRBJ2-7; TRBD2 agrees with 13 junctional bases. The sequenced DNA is TGTGCCAGCAGCCCACGACTAGCGGGGGGATCGGGGGAGCAGTACTTC. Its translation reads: CASSPRLAGGSGEQYF.